This T cell receptor (beta chain) was sequenced during a study of shared clonotypes between healthy human individuals. At the level of the study: CD4 naive cells filled three plates per donor, CD4 memory three, CD8 naive two and CD8 memory one.

In the original analysis: ImmunoSEQ yielded junction-only sequences lacking quality scores, so filtering differed. Sequenced by immunoSEQ multiplex PCR; TCRdb stores in-frame clones only, minus some. The DNA was the basis for D and trimming; V, J and clone size are from that table. There are roughly 2,000,000 clones in the sample; about 94% occur only once, and about 1.6% lies in the top ten. This CDR3 contains 13 residues. With 3 bases removed from V and 2 bases from J, the gap between germline ends came to 9 bases. Germline V gene data show CDR1 as SGHKS and CDR2 as YYEKEE (reference sequence). Naive CD8 isolation took CD45RO-negative cells positively selected for CCR7 and excluded terminally differentiated effector memory CD45RA+ cells.

The chain uses TRBV5-5 and TRBJ2-7; possible D gene TRBD1, 5 bases. Sequencing used naive CD8+ T cells from PBMCs. The origin of this receptor is a man aged 18-30 years in good health. Some clones in this sample may be carry-over from other donors' samples. CDR3 in DNA: TGTGCCAGCAGCTCAGACAGAGCCTACGAGCAGTACTTC. It specifies CASSSDRAYEQYF.